Sequencing of this T cell receptor (beta chain) was carried out in a study of T cells after yellow fever vaccination. Study results and caveats: Faster peaking, at day 5 versus 15, marked a secondary response that was weaker.

Germline CDR1 SGHDT, CDR2 YYEEEE. This CDR3 is built from 13 residues. V was clipped by 4 bases and J by 3 bases, with 8 bases between them. This clonotype was counted at least ten times. Antigen: not known. In TCRdb, the 5' RACE reads were re-called with MiXCR into one record per CDR3 protein. The sample gives approximately 330,000 distinct CDR3 sequences, roughly 4% of which show up once; roughly 25% is in the top ten. The chain employs TRBV5-6 and TRBJ2-1; D gene uncertain. Source: PBMCs, taken 5 days after the yellow fever booster vaccination. The receptor was isolated from a man between 18 and 29 years old who received the YFV17D yellow fever vaccine. The CDR3 DNA is TGTGCCAGCAGCCCCGACGTCTACAATGAGCAGTTCTTC. Encoded protein: CASSPDVYNEQFF.